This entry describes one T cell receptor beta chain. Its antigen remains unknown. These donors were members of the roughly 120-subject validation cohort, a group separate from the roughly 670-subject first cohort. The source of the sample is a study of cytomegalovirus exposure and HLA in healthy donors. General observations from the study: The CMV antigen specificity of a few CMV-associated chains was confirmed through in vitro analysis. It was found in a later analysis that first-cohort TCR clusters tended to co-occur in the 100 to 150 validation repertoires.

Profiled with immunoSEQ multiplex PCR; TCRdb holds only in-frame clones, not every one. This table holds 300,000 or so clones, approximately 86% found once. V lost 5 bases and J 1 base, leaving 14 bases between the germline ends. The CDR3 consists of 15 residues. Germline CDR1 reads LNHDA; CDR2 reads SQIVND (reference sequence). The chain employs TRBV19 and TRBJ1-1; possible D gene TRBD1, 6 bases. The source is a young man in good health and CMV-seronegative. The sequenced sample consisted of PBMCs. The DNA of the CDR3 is TGTGCCAGTAGTCGCCCCTCGACAGGGAACACTGAAGCTTTCTTT. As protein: CASSRPSTGNTEAFF.